The sequence of this TCR beta chain was determined in a study of prognosis after radiotherapy for stage I lung cancer. Germline V CDR1 and CDR2: KGHSH, LQKENI. The CDR3 has 17 amino acids. The V gene lost 3 bases and the J gene lost 0 bases, with 15 bases spanning the gap. Node-negative disease was confirmed in all patients by CT and PET/CT, with no prior chemotherapy, radiotherapy or other malignancies. It was by two-round multiplex PCR that TCR beta CDR3 was amplified from genomic DNA. TRBV and TRBJ genes each had their own specific primers in first-round PCR. Via MiXCR, TCRdb re-called the multiplex PCR reads, giving one row per CDR3 protein. The data hold fewer than 40,000 distinct CDR3 sequences, with around 43% observed a single time. The table lists this clonotype with many counts.

This TCR derives from a donor aged 50 or older with non-small cell lung cancer. This chain uses TRBV18 with TRBJ2-1, with D perhaps TRBD1 or TRBD2 (6 bases each). The sequences come from PBMCs, collected before or after stereotactic body radiation therapy (not recorded which). As DNA, the CDR3 is TGTGCCAGCTCACCCTCCGGGGGCGCGACCTCCTACAATGAGCAGTTCTTC. This gives the protein CASSPSGGATSYNEQFF. The whole variable domain, remainder taken from reference TRBV18 and TRBJ2-1, is NAGVMQNPRHLVRRRGQEARLRCSPMKGHSHVYWYRQLPEEGLKFMVYLQKENIIDESGMPKERFSAEFPKEGPSILRIQQVVRGDSAAYFCASSPSGGATSYNEQFFGPGTRLTVL.